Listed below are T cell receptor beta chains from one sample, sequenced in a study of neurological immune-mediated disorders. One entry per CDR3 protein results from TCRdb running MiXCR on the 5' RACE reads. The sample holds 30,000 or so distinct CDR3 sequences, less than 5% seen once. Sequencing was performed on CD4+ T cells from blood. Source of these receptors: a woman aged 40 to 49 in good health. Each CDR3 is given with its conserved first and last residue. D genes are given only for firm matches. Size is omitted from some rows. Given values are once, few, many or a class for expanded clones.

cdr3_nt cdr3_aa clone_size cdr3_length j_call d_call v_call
TGCAGTGCTAGAGAACAGGCAGGACAGCCCCAGCATTTT CSAREQAGQPQHF many 13 TRBJ1-5 - TRBV20-1
TGCAGTGCTCTAGAGAACAGGGGAGGGAACACTGAAGCTTTCTTT CSALENRGGNTEAFF many 15 TRBJ1-1 TRBD1 TRBV20-1
TGTGCCAGCAGCCCCCGTCGACAAGATTCCTACAATGAGCAGTTCTTC CASSPRRQDSYNEQFF many 16 TRBJ2-1 - TRBV7-6
TGTGCCAGCAGTGGACAGTCCTACGAGCAGTACTTC CASSGQSYEQYF many 12 TRBJ2-7 - TRBV6-1
TGCAGTGCTAGACCGACTAGCGGCGGGGGGGCAGATACGCAGTATTTT CSARPTSGGGADTQYF many 16 TRBJ2-3 TRBD2 TRBV20-1
TGTGCCAGCAGGGCCCAGCCCGGGGAGCTGTTTTTT CASRAQPGELFF many 12 TRBJ2-2 - TRBV2
TGTGCCAGCTCGCCCGAGAGGAATGAGCAGTTCTTC CASSPERNEQFF - 12 TRBJ2-1 - TRBV18
TGTGCCAGCAGCTTAGCTGCAGGGAAGACGCGGGGTTATCAGTACTTC CASSLAAGKTRGYQYF many 16 TRBJ2-5 - TRBV7-9
TGTGCCATCAAGGAGGGCGCGGGGTACATGAACACTGAAGCTTTCTTT CAIKEGAGYMNTEAFF many 16 TRBJ1-1 - TRBV10-3
TGTGCCAGCAGTGTTGCGGGGGCGGGTACCGGGGAGCTGTTTTTT CASSVAGAGTGELFF many 15 TRBJ2-2 - TRBV6-1
TGTGCCAGCACAGAGCGGCGGGAGTTACGGGTCTTC CASTERRELRVF many 12 TRBJ2-1 TRBD2 TRBV2
TGTGCCAGCAGCACGGGACAGGCTGGAGGAAATCAGCCCCAGCATTTT CASSTGQAGGNQPQHF many 16 TRBJ1-5 TRBD1 TRBV7-9
TGCAGTGCTAGCATGGCAGGGGAGGACTATGGCTACACCTTC CSASMAGEDYGYTF many 14 TRBJ1-2 - TRBV20-1
TGCAGTGCCCCCCGGGGGGGACAGGGATTCTCTAGCGGGAGTTCCGGGGAGCTGTTTTTT CSAPRGGQGFSSGSSGELFF many 20 TRBJ2-2 - TRBV20-1
TGCAGTGCTAGACGTCCAGGGAATGAAAAACTGTTTTTT CSARRPGNEKLFF many 13 TRBJ1-4 - TRBV20-1
TGTGCCAGCAGTGAGGTTGGCGGGAGTACGTACAATGAGCAGTTCTTC CASSEVGGSTYNEQFF many 16 TRBJ2-1 TRBD2 TRBV6-1
TGTGCCATCAGTGACCCGGGGGGCGGCAATGAAAAACTGTTTTTT CAISDPGGGNEKLFF many 15 TRBJ1-4 - TRBV10-3
TGCGCCAGCAGCCTTGGACAGGCGACGAACACCGGGGAGCTGTTTTTT CASSLGQATNTGELFF many 16 TRBJ2-2 TRBD1 TRBV5-1
TGTGCCAGCAGCCGAACGGGACAGGGCTTTACAGATACGCAGTATTTT CASSRTGQGFTDTQYF many 16 TRBJ2-3 TRBD1 TRBV6-1
TGCAGTGCTAGCGGGGGCAGGGGCCGAGACAATGAGCAGTTCTTC CSASGGRGRDNEQFF many 15 TRBJ2-1 - TRBV20-1
TGTGCCAGCAGCTTCCCCGCGGGACTAGCGGGGACCGGGGAGCTGTTTTTT CASSFPAGLAGTGELFF many 17 TRBJ2-2 TRBD2 TRBV7-9
TGTGCCAGCAGTTTAACAGGGATCTACGAGCAGTACTTC CASSLTGIYEQYF many 13 TRBJ2-7 - TRBV6-5
TGTGCCAGCAGTTCGACACAGAACTATGGCTACACCTTC CASSSTQNYGYTF many 13 TRBJ1-2 - TRBV6-1
TGCGCCAGCAGCCCGCTGAGAACGGAGACCCAGTACTTC CASSPLRTETQYF many 13 TRBJ2-5 - TRBV5-1
TGTGCCAGCAGCTCCGTGGTGGGGGCGAGGTTCTTC CASSSVVGARFF many 12 TRBJ2-1 - TRBV12-3/TRBV12-4
TGTGCCATCAGTGAGGGGTCGAGGGGCAACACTGAAGCTTTCTTT CAISEGSRGNTEAFF many 15 TRBJ1-1 - TRBV10-3
TGTGCCAGCAGCCCCCATGAGGGTTCACCCCTCCACTTT CASSPHEGSPLHF many 13 TRBJ1-6 - TRBV7-8
TGTGCCAGTAGTATACGCGATGAGCAGTTCTTC CASSIRDEQFF many 11 TRBJ2-1 - TRBV19
TGTGCCAGCAGCCCCCGGACAGGGTACCAAGAGACCCAGTACTTC CASSPRTGYQETQYF many 15 TRBJ2-5 TRBD1 TRBV5-6
TGTGCCAGCGCCGCAGGGCGGGGGGCCATCCGGGAGCAGTTCTTC CASAAGRGAIREQFF many 15 TRBJ2-1 TRBD2 TRBV27
TGCAGTGCTCTACTCCCCACGGGGGGCAGGGGGGAGCAGTACTTC CSALLPTGGRGEQYF many 15 TRBJ2-7 - TRBV20-1
TGTGCCAGCAGCTCGCGACGAACAGGGGGCTCAGAGCAGTACTTC CASSSRRTGGSEQYF many 15 TRBJ2-7 TRBD1 TRBV5-6
TGTGCCATCAGTCACCAAACCCAAGAGACCCAGTACTTC CAISHQTQETQYF many 13 TRBJ2-5 - TRBV10-3
TGTGCCAGCAGAACAGGAGCGACAGATACGCAGTATTTT CASRTGATDTQYF many 13 TRBJ2-3 - TRBV12-3/TRBV12-4
TGTGCCAGCAGTACCCGCCTCAGTAGTACTGAAGCTTTCTTT CASSTRLSSTEAFF many 14 TRBJ1-1 - TRBV27
TGTGCCAGCAGTGCCAAAGAACTACAGGGTATTCCCTACGAGCAGTACTTC CASSAKELQGIPYEQYF - 17 TRBJ2-7 - TRBV21-1
TGCAGTGCTAGAGATAGGGGCAGTAACACAGATACGCAGTATTTT CSARDRGSNTDTQYF many 15 TRBJ2-3 - TRBV20-1
TGTGCCAGCAGCTTAGACGTTAGGGATCGAGTCTTC CASSLDVRDRVF many 12 TRBJ1-2 - TRBV7-8
TGCGCCAGCAGCCCCTCGACTTCGTTAGATACGCAGTATTTT CASSPSTSLDTQYF many 14 TRBJ2-3 - TRBV5-1
TGCAGTGCTAGATTCCCCAATAGCAATCAGCCCCAGCATTTT CSARFPNSNQPQHF many 14 TRBJ1-5 - TRBV20-1
TGCAGTGCTAGAGAAGGAGGGGGCGCCCCAGAGACCCAGTACTTC CSAREGGGAPETQYF many 15 TRBJ2-5 - TRBV20-1
TGTGCCAGCAGTTACGGGTTCTCGTCCGGGACAGTATTTAATGGCTACACCTTC CASSYGFSSGTVFNGYTF many 18 TRBJ1-2 TRBD1 TRBV6-5
TGCAGCGTGAGGACAGGGAGCTATGGCTACACCTTC CSVRTGSYGYTF many 12 TRBJ1-2 TRBD1 TRBV29-1
TGTGCCAGCAACCCGGGCAGCAATCAGCCCCAGCATTTT CASNPGSNQPQHF many 13 TRBJ1-5 - TRBV7-2
TGTGCCAGCAGCTTACAAGGACTAGCCTACGAGCAGTACTTC CASSLQGLAYEQYF many 14 TRBJ2-7 TRBD2 TRBV7-2
TGTGCCAGCACCCCAGGGGGTAAATCCTACAATGAGCAGTTCTTC CASTPGGKSYNEQFF many 15 TRBJ2-1 TRBD1 TRBV12-3/TRBV12-4
TGTGCCAGCAGCGCCAACAGCGGGAGGGCCTACAATGAGCAGTTCTTC CASSANSGRAYNEQFF many 16 TRBJ2-1 TRBD2 TRBV9